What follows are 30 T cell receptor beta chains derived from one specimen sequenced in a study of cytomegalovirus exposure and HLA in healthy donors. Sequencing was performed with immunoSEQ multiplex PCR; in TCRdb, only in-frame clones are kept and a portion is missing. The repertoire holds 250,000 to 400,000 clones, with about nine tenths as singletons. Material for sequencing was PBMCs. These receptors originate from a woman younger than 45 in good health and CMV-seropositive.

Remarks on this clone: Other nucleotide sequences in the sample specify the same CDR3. Here the CDR3 reads CASSLGRGTQYF. The DNA for the CDR3 is TGTGCCAGCAGCTTAGGTAGGGGGACCCAGTACTTC. The chain recombines TRBV5-6 with TRBJ2-5, with a possible D match to TRBD1 (5 bases). The V gene lost 2 bases and the J gene lost 7 bases, with 9 bases spanning the gap. This CDR3 is 12 amino acids long. Germline lookup yields CDR1 SGHDT and CDR2 YYEEEE.

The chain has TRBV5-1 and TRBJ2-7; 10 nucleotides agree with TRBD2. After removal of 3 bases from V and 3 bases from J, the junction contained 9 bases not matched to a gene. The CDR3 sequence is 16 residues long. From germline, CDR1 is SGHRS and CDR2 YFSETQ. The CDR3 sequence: CASSWVIAGGSYEQYF. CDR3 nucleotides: TGCGCCAGCAGCTGGGTTATAGCGGGGGGTAGCTACGAGCAGTACTTC.

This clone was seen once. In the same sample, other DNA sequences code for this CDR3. As DNA, the CDR3 is TGTGCCAGCAGCTTTGGGACAGGGTCCTACGAGCAGTACTTC. This codes for CASSFGTGSYEQYF. The chain combines TRBV5-6 with TRBJ2-7; 9 bases agree with TRBD1. The CDR3 spans 14 residues. The germline CDR1 and CDR2 sequences are SGHDT and YYEEEE. V lost 2 bases, J lost 1 base, and 1 base stayed unmatched.

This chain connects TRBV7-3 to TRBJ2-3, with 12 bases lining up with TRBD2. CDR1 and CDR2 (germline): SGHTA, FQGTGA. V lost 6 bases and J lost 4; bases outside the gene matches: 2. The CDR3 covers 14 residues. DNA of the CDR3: TGTGCCAGCAGTCTAGCGGGAGGGGCAGATACGCAGTATTTT. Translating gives CASSLAGGADTQYF.

The CDR3 DNA sequence: TGTGCCAGCAGCGTCTCCGGGACAGGGGCCGAAAAACTGTTTTTT. This translates into CASSVSGTGAEKLFF. The rearrangement links TRBV9 to TRBJ1-4, with 10 positions matching TRBD1. The CDR3 is 15 amino acids. CDR1 is SGDLS and CDR2 is YYNGEE in the germline V gene. V dropped 2 bases and J dropped 8; count of bases not matched to a gene: 6.

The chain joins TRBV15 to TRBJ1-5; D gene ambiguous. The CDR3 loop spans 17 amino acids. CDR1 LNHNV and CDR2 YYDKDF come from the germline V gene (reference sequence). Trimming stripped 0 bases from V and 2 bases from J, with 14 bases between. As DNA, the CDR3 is TGTGCCACCAGCAGAGATATGGCGCCCGGTCGCAATCAGCCCCAGCATTTT. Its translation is CATSRDMAPGRNQPQHF.

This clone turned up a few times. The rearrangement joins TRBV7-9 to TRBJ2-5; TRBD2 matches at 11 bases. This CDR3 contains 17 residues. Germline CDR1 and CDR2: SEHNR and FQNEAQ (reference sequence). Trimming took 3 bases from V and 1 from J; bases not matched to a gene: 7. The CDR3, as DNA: TGTGCCAGCAGCTTCGGTGGGCTAGCGGGAGGCCAAGAGACCCAGTACTTC. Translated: CASSFGGLAGGQETQYF. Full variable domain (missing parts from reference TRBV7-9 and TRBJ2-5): DTGVSQNPRHKITKRGQNVTFRCDPISEHNRLYWYRQTLGQGPEFLTYFQNEAQLEKSRLLSDRFSAERPKGSFSTLEIQRTEQGDSAMYLCASSFGGLAGGQETQYFGPGTRLLVL.

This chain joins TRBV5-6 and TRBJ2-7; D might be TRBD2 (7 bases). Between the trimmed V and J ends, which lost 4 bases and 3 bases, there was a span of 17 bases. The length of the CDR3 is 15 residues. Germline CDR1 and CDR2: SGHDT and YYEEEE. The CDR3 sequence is CASSGLGGVDYEQYF. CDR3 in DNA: TGTGCCAGCAGCGGACTAGGGGGGGTGGACTACGAGCAGTACTTC.

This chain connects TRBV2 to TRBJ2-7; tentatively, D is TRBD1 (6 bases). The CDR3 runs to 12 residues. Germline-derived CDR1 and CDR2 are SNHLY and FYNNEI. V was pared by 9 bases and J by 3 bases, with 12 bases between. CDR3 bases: TGTGCCAGTACAGGGTTGGGCTACGAGCAGTACTTC. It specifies CASTGLGYEQYF.

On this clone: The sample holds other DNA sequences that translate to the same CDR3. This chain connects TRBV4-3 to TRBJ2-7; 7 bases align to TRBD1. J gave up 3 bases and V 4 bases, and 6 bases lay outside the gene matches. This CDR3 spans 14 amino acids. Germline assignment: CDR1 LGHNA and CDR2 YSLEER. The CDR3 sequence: CASSPRQGFYEQYF. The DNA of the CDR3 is TGCGCCAGCAGCCCTCGACAGGGTTTCTACGAGCAGTACTTC.

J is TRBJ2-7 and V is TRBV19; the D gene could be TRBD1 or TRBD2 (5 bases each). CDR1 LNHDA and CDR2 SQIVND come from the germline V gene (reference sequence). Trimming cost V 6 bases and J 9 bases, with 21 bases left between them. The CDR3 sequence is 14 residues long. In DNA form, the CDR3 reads TGTGCCAGTAGGACCGTAACCGGGACCTCCGCGCAGTACTTC. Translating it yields CASRTVTGTSAQYF.

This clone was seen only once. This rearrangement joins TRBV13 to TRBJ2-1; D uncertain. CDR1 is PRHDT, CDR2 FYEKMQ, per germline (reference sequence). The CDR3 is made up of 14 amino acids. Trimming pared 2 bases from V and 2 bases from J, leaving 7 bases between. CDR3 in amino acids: CASSLISTYNEQFF. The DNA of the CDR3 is TGTGCCAGCAGCTTAATCTCGACCTACAATGAGCAGTTCTTC.

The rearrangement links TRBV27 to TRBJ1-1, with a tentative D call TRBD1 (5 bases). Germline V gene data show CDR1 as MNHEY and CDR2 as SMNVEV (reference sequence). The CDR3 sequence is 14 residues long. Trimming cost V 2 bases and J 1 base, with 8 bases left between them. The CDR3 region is CASSLGAGNTEAFF. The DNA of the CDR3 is TGTGCCAGCAGTTTAGGGGCTGGGAACACTGAAGCTTTCTTT.

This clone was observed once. The CDR3 coding sequence is TGTGCCAGCAATCAGTTCACCGGGGAGCTGTTTTTT. As protein: CASNQFTGELFF. The V call is TRBV2, the J call TRBJ2-2; D not resolved. V shed 7 bases and J shed 4 bases, with 7 bases lying between them. Germline values: CDR1 SNHLY, CDR2 FYNNEI. The CDR3 is 12 amino acids.

CDR3 amino acids: CASSVGLGQGLSYEQYF. Here the CDR3 DNA reads TGTGCCAGCAGCGTAGGTCTAGGACAGGGCCTTTCCTACGAGCAGTACTTC. This chain joins TRBV9 and TRBJ2-7; 8 bases fit TRBD1. The trim removed 0 bases at V and 1 base at J, leaving 9 bases unmatched. Germline CDR1 and CDR2: SGDLS and YYNGEE. The CDR3 has 17 amino acids.

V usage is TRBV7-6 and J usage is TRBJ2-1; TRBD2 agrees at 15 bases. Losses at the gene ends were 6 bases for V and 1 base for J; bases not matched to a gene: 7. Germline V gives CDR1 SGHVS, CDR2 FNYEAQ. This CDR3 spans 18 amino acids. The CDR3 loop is CASSPGTSGGRSYNEQFF. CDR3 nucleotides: TGTGCCAGCAGTCCCGGGACTAGCGGGGGGCGGTCCTACAATGAGCAGTTCTTC.

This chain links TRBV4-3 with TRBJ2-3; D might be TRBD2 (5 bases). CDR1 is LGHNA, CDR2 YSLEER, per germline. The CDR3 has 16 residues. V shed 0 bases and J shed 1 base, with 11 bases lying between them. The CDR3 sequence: CASSQEVRAGTDTQYF. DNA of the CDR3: TGCGCCAGCAGCCAAGAGGTACGAGCGGGCACAGATACGCAGTATTTT.

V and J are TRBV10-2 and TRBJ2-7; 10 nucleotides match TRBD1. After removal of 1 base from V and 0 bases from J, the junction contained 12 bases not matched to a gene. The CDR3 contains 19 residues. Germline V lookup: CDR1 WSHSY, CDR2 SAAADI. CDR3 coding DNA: TGCGCCAGCAGTGAGTTACCGGGACAGGGGTCACTTAACTCCTACGAGCAGTACTTC. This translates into CASSELPGQGSLNSYEQYF.

The CDR3 protein is CASSWLAGVVDTQYF. For the CDR3, the DNA is TGTGCCAGCAGTTGGCTAGCGGGAGTGGTGGATACGCAGTATTTT. The chain uses TRBV27 and TRBJ2-3; TRBD2 matches at 10 bases. Trimming took 4 bases from V and 6 from J; bases not matched to a gene: 7. The germline gives CDR1 MNHEY, CDR2 SMNVEV (reference sequence). The CDR3 length is 15 residues.

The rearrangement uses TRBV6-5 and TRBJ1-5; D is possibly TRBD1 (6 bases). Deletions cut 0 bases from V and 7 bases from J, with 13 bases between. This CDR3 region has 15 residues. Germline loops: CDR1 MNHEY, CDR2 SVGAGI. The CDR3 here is CASSYSTGADQPQHF. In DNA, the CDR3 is TGTGCCAGCAGTTACTCGACGGGGGCGGACCAGCCCCAGCATTTT.

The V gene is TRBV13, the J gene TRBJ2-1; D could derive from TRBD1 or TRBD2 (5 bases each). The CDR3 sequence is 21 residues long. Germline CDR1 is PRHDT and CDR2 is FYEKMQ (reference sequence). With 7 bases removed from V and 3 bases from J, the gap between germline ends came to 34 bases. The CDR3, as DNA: TGTGCCAGCACGCAGCCCAGCAGCTTACTAGGGGCAGACACCTACTACAATGAGCAGTTCTTC. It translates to CASTQPSSLLGADTYYNEQFF.

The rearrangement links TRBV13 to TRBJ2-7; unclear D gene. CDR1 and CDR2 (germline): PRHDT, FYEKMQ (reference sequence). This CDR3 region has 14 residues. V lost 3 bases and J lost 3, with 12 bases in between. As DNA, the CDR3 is TGTGCCAGCAGCTTCGGGCAGACCGGCTACGAGCAGTACTTC. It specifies CASSFGQTGYEQYF. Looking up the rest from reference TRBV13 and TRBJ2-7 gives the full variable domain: AAGVIQSPRHLIKEKRETATLKCYPIPRHDTVYWYQQGPGQDPQFLISFYEKMQSDKGSIPDRFSAQQFSDYHSELNMSSLELGDSALYFCASSFGQTGYEQYFGPGTRLTVT.

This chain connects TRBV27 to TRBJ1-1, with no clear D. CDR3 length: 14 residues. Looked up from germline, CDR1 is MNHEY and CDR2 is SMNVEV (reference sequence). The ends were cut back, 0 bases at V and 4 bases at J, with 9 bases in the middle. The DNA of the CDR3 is TGTGCCAGCAGTTTATCGGGTAAGGCCACTGAAGCTTTCTTT. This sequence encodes CASSLSGKATEAFF.

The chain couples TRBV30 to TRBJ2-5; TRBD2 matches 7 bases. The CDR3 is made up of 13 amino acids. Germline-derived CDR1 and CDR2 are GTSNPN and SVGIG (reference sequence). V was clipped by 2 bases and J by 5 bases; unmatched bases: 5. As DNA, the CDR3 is TGTGCCTGGAGTAGCGGGGACGGGGAGACCCAGTACTTC. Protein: CAWSSGDGETQYF.

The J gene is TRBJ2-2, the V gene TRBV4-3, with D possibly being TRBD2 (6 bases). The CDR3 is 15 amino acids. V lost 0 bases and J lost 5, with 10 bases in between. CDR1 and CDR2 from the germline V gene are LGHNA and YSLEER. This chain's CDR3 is CASSQEAGRTGELFF. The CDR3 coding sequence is TGCGCCAGCAGCCAAGAGGCAGGGAGGACCGGGGAGCTGTTTTTT.

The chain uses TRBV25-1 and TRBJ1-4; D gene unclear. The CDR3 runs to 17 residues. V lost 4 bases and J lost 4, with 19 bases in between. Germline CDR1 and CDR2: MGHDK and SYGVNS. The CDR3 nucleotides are TGTGCCAGCAGTGGGTTTGAGGGAGCAGTCCTTAATGAAAAACTGTTTTTT. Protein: CASSGFEGAVLNEKLFF.

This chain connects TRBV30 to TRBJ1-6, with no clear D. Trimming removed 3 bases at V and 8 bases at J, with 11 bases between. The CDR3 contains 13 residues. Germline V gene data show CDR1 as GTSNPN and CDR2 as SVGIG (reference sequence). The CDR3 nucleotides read TGTGCCTGGAGCCGGGGAGTAGATTCACCCCTCCACTTT. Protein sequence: CAWSRGVDSPLHF. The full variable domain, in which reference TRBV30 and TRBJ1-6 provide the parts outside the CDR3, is SQTIHQWPATLVQPVGSPLSLECTVEGTSNPNLYWYRQAAGRGLQLLFYSVGIGQISSEVPQNLSASRPQDRQFILSSKKLLLSDSGFYLCAWSRGVDSPLHFGNGTRLTVT.

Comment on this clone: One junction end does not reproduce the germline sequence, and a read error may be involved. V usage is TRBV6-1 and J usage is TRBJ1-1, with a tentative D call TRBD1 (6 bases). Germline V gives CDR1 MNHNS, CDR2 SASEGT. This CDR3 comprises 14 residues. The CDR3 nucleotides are TGTGCCAGCAGTGAATTCACAGGGAACGCTGAAGCTTTCTTT. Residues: CASSEFTGNAEAFF.

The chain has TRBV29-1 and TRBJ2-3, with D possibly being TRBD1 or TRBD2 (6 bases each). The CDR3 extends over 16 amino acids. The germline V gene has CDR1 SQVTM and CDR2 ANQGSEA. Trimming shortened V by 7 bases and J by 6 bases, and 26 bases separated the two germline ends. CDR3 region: CSAHPLGGGIWDTQYF. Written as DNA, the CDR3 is TGCAGCGCCCATCCTTTGGGGGGCGGCATCTGGGATACGCAGTATTTT.

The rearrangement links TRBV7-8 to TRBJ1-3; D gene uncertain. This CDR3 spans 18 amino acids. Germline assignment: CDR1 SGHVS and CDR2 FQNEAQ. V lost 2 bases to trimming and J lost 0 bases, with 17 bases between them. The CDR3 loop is CASSLLRRATSSGNTIYF. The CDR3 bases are TGTGCCAGCAGCTTACTTCGCCGGGCCACCAGCTCTGGAAACACCATATATTTT.